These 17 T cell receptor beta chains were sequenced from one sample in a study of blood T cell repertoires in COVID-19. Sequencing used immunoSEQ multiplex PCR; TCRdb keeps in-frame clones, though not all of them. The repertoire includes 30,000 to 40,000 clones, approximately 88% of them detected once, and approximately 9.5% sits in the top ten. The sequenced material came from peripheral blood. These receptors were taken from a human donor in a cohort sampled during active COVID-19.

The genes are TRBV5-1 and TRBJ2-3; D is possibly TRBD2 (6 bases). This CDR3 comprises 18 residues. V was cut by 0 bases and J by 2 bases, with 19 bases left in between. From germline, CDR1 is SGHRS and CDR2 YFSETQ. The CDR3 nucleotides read TGCGCCAGCAGCTTGGAACCCAACCGGGACTTTTCCACAGATACGCAGTATTTT. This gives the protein CASSLEPNRDFSTDTQYF. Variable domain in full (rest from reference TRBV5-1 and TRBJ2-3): KAGVTQTPRYLIKTRGQQVTLSCSPISGHRSVSWYQQTPGQGLQFLFEYFSETQRNKGNFPGRFSGRQFSNSRSEMNVSTLELGDSALYLCASSLEPNRDFSTDTQYFGPGTRLTVL.

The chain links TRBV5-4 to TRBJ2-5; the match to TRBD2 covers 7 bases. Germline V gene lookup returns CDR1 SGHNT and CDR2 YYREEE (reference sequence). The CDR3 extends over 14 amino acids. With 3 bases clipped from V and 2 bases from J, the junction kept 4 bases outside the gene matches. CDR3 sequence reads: CASSSRGLQETQYF. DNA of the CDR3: TGTGCCAGCAGCTCGAGGGGACTACAAGAGACCCAGTACTTC.

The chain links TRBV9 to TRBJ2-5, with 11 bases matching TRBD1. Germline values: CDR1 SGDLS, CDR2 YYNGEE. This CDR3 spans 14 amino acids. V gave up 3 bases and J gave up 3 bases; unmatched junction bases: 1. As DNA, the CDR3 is TGTGCCAGCAGCGGGGACAGGGGGAAAGAGACCCAGTACTTC. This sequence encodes CASSGDRGKETQYF. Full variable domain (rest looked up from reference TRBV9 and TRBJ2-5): DSGVTQTPKHLITATGQRVTLRCSPRSGDLSVYWYQQSLDQGLQFLIQYYNGEERAKGNILERFSAQQFPDLHSELNLSSLELGDSALYFCASSGDRGKETQYFGPGTRLLVL.

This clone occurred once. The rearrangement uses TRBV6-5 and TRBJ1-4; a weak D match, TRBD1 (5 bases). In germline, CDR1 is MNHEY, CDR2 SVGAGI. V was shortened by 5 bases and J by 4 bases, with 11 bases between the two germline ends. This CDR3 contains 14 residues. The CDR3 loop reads CASSLTEFNEKLFF. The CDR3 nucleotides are TGTGCCAGCAGTCTGACAGAGTTTAATGAAAAACTGTTTTTT.

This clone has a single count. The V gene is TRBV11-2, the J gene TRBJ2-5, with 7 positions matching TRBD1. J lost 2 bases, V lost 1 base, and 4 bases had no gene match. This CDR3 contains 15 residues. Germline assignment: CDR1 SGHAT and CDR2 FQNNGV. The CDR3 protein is CASSLGQGLQETQYF. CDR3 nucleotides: TGTGCCAGCAGCTTAGGACAGGGATTACAAGAGACCCAGTACTTC.

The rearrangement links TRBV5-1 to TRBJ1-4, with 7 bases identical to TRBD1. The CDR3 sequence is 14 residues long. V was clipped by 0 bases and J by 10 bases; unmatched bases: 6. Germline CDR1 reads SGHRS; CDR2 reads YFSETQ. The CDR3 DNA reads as TGCGCCAGCAGCTTGGATTATCAGGGGGGAAAACTGTTTTTT. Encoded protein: CASSLDYQGGKLFF.

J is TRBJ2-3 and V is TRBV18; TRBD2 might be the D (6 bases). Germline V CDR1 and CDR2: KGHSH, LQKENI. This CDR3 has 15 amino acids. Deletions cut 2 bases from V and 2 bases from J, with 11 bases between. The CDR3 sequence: CASSPRTGATDTQYF. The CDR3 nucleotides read TGTGCCAGCTCACCAAGGACGGGAGCCACAGATACGCAGTATTTT.

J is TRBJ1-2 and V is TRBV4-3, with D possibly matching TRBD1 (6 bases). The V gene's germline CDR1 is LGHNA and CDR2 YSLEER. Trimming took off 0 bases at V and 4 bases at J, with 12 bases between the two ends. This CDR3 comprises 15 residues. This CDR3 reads CASSQEGTGTYGYTF. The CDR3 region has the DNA TGCGCCAGCAGCCAAGAAGGAACAGGGACCTATGGCTACACCTTC.

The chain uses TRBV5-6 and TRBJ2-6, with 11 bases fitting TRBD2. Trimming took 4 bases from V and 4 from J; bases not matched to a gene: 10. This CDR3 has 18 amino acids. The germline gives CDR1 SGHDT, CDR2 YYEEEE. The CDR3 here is CASSTLTSGVSGANVLTF. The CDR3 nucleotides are TGTGCCAGCAGCACCCTGACTAGCGGGGTCTCCGGGGCCAACGTCCTGACTTTC. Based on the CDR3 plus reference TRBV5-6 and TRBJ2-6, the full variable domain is DAGVTQSPTHLIKTRGQQVTLRCSPKSGHDTVSWYQQALGQGPQFIFQYYEEEERQRGNFPDRFSGHQFPNYSSELNVNALLLGDSALYLCASSTLTSGVSGANVLTFGAGSRLTVL.

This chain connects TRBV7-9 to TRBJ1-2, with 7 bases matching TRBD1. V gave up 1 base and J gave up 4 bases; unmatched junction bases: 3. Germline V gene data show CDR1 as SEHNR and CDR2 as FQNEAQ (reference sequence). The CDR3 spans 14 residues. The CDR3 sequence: CASSLGQGVYGYTF. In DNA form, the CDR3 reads TGTGCCAGCAGCTTAGGACAGGGAGTCTATGGCTACACCTTC.

The CDR3 DNA reads as TGTGCCAGCAGCCTTCCTAGTAAAGGAGACACCATATATTTT. Encoded protein: CASSLPSKGDTIYF. J is TRBJ1-3 and V is TRBV5-6, with D hard to call. From germline, CDR1 is SGHDT and CDR2 YYEEEE. The V gene lost 4 bases and the J gene lost 8 bases, with 16 bases spanning the gap. CDR3 length equals 14 residues.

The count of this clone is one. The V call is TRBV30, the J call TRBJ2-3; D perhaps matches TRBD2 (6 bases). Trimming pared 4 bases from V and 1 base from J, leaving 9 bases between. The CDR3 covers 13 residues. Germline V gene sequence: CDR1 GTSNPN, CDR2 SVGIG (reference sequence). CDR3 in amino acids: CAWKWGGTDTQYF. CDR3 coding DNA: TGTGCCTGGAAGTGGGGGGGCACAGATACGCAGTATTTT.

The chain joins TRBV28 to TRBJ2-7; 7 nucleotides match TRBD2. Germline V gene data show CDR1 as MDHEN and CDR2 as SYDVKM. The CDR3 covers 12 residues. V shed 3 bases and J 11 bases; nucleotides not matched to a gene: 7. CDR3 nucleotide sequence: TGTGCCAGCAGTTTTGCCCTTGGGGGGGAGTACTTC. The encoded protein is CASSFALGGEYF.

As DNA, the CDR3 is TGTGCCAGCAGTTACTCCCTACGGCGGAATGAAAAACTGTTTTTT. Protein sequence: CASSYSLRRNEKLFF. The rearrangement joins TRBV6-5 to TRBJ1-4; D call uncertain. Trimming removed 0 bases at V and 5 bases at J, with 10 bases between. Germline loops: CDR1 MNHEY, CDR2 SVGAGI. The CDR3 has 15 amino acids.

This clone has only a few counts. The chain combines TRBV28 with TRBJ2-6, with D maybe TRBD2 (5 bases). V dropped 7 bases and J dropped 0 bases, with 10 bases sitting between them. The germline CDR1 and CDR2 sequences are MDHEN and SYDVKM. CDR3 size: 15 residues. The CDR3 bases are TGTGCCAGCATATCTAGCAGCTCTGGGGCCAACGTCCTGACTTTC. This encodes CASISSSSGANVLTF.

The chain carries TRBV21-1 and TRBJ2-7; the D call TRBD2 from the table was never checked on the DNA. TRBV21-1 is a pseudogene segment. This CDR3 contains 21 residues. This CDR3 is CASSARAPGLASSRETYEQYF. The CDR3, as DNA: TGTGCCAGCAGCGCACGGGCCCCGGGACTAGCATCTTCACGGGAGACCTACGAGCAGTACTTC.

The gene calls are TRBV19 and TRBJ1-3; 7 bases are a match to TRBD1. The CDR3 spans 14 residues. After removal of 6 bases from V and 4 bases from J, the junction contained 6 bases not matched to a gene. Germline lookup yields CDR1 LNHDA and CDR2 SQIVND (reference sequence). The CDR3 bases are TGTGCCAGTAGCCTGACAGGGTTCGGAAACACCATATATTTT. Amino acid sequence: CASSLTGFGNTIYF.